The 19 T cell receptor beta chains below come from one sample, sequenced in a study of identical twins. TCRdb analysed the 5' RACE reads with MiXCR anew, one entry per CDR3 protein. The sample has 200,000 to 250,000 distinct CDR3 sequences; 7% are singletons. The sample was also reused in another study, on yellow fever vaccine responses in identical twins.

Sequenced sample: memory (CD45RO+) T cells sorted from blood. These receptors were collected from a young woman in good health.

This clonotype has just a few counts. CDR3 bases: TGTGCCAGCACCGGTTCAGGGACAGTGACCTCTGGGGCCAACGTCCTGACTTTC. It specifies CASTGSGTVTSGANVLTF. The chain carries TRBV21-1 and TRBJ2-6; TRBD1, the table's D call, lacks a check against the DNA. TRBV21-1 is listed as a pseudogene. The CDR3 length is 18 residues.

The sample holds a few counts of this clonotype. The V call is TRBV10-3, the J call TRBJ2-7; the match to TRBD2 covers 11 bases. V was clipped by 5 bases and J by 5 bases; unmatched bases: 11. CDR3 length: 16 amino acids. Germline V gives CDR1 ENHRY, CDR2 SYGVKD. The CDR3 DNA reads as TGTGCCATCAGTCCTAATCTACTAGCGGGAGACCACGAGCAGTACTTC. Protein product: CAISPNLLAGDHEQYF.

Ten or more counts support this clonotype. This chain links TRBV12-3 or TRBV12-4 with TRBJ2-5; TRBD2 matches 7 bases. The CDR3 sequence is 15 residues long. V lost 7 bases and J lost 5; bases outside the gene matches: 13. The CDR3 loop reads CASTISWRERETQYF. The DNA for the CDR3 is TGTGCCAGCACTATTTCCTGGCGGGAGCGCGAGACCCAGTACTTC.

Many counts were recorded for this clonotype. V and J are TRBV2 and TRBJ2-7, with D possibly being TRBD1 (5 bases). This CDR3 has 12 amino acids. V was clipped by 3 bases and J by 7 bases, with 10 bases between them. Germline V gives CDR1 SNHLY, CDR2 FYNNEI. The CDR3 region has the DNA TGTGCCAGCAGTGAGATGGGGCGAGAGCAGTACGTC. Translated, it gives CASSEMGREQYV.

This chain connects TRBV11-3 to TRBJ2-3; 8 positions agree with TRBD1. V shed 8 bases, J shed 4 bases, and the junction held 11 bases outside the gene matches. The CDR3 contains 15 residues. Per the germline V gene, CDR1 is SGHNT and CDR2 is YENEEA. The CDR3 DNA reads TGTGCCAGCCGCCTGGGCAGGGGGCGGTCAGATACGCAGTATTTT. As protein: CASRLGRGRSDTQYF.

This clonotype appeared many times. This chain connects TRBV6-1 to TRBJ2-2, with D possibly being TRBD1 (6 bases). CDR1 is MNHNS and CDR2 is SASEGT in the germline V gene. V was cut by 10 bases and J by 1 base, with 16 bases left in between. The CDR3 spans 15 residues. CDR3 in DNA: TGTGCCACCACCCCGGGACACCTGAACACCGGGGAGCTGTTTTTT. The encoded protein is CATTPGHLNTGELFF.

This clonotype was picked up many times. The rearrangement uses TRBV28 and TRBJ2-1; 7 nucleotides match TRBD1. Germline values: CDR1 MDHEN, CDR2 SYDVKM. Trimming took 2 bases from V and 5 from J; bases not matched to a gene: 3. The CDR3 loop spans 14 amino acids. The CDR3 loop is CASSLRQGNNEQFF. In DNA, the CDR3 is TGTGCCAGCAGTTTAAGACAGGGAAACAATGAGCAGTTCTTC.

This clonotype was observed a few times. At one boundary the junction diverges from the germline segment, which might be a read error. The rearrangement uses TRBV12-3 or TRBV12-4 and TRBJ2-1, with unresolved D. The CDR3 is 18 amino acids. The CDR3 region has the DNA TGTGCCAGCTGTTTTCTGGCTTTTAGGGTGGGTGGATACAATGAGCAGTTCTTC. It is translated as CASCFLAFRVGGYNEQFF.

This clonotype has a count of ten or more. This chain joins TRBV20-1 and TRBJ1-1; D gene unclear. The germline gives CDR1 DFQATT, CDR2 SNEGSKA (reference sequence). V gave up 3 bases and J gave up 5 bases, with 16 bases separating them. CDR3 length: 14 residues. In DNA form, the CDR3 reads TGCAGTGCTAGGCCACAACAAGGTGATACTGAAGCTTTCTTT. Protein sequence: CSARPQQGDTEAFF.

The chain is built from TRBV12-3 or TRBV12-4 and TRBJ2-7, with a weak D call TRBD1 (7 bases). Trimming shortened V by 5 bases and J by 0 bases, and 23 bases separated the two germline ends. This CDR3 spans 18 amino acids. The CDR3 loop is CASSPSPGGRGSSYEQYF. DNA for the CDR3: TGTGCCAGCAGTCCGAGCCCCGGGGGCAGGGGGAGCTCCTACGAGCAGTACTTC.

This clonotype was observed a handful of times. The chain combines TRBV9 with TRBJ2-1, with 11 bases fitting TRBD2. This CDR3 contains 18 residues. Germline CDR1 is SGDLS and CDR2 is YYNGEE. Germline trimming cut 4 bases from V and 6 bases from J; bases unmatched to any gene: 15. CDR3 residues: CASSTTPTGTSGFNEQFF. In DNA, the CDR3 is TGTGCCAGCAGCACCACCCCCACGGGGACTAGCGGATTCAATGAGCAGTTCTTC.

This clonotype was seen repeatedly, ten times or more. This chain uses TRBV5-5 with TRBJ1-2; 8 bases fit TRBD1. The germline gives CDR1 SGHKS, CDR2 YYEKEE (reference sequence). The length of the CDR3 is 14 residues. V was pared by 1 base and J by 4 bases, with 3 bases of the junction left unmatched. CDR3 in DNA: TGTGCCAGCAGCTTGACGGGACAGGTCTATGGCTACACCTTC. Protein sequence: CASSLTGQVYGYTF.

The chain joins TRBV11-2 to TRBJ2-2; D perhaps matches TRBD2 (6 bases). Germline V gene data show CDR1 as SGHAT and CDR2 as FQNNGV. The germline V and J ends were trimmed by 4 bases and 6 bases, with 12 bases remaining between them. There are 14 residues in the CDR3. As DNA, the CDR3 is TGTGCCAGCAGCTATCTGCGGGGTCCCGGGGAGCTGTTTTTT. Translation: CASSYLRGPGELFF.

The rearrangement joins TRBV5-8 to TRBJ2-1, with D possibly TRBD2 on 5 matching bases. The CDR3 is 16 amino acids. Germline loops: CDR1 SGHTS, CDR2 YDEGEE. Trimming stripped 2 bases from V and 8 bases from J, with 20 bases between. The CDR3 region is CASSLSPTTLRDEQFF. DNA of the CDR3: TGTGCCAGCAGCTTATCACCAACGACCCTGAGGGATGAGCAGTTCTTC.

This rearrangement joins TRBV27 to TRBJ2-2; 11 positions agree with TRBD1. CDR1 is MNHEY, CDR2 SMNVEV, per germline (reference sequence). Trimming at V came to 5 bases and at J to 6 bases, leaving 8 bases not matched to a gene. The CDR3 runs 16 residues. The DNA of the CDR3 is TGTGCCAGCAGTCCGAGGGGACAGGGGGTGCCCGGGGAGCTGTTTTTT. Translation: CASSPRGQGVPGELFF.

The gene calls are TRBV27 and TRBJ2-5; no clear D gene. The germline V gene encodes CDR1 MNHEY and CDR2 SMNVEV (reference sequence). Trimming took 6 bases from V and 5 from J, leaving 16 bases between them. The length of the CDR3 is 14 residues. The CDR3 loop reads CASSLSRLRETQYF. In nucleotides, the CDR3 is TGTGCCAGCAGCCTAAGCCGACTTCGGGAGACCCAGTACTTC.

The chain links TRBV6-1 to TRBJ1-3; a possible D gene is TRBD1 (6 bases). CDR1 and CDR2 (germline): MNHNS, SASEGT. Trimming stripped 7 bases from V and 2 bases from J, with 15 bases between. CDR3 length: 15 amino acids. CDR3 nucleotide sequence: TGTGCCAGCACTCCACAGGGCAGAGCTGGAAACACCATATATTTT. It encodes CASTPQGRAGNTIYF.

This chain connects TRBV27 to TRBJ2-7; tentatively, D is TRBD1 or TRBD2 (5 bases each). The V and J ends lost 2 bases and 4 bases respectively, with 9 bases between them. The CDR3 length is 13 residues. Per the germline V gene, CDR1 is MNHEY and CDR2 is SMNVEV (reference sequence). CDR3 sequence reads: CASSLPGAYEQYF. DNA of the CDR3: TGTGCCAGCAGTTTACCCGGGGCGTACGAGCAGTACTTC.

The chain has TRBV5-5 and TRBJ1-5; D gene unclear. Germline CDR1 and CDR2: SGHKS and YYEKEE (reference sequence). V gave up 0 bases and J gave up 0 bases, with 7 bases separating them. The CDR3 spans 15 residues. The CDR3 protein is CASSLGIDSNQPQHF. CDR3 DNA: TGTGCCAGCAGCTTGGGGATCGATAGCAATCAGCCCCAGCATTTT.